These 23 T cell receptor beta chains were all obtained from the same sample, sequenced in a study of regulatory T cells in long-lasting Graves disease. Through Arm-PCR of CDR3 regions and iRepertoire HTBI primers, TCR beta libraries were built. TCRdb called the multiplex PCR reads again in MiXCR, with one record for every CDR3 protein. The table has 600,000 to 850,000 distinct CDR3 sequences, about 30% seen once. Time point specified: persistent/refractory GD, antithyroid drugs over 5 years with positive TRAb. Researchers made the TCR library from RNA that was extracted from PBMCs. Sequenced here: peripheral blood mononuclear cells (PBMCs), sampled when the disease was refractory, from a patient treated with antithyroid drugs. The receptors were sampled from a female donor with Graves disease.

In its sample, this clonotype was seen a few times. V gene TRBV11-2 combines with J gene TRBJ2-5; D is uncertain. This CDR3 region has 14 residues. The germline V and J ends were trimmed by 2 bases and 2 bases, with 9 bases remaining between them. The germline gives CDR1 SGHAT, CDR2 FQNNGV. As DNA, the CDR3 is TGTGCCAGCAGCTTAACCGGCGAACAAGAGACCCAGTACTTC. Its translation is CASSLTGEQETQYF.

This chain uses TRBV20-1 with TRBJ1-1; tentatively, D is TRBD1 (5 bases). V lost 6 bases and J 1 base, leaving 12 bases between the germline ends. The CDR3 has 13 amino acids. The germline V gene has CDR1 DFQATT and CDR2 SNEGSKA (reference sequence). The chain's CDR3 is CSARVGTNTEAFF. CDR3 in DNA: TGCAGTGCCCGGGTAGGGACGAACACTGAAGCTTTCTTT.

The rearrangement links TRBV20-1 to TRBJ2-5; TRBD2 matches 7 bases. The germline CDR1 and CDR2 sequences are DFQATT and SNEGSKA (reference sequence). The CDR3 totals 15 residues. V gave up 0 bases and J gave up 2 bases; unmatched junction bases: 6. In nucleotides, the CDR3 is TGCAGTGCTAGAGATGGGAGGGACTCACAAGAGACCCAGTACTTC. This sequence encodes CSARDGRDSQETQYF.

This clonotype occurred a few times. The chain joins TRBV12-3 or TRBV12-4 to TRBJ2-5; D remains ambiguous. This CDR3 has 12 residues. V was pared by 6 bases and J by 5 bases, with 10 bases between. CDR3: CASRRLRETQYF. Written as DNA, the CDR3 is TGTGCCAGCAGACGGCTGCGGGAGACCCAGTACTTC.

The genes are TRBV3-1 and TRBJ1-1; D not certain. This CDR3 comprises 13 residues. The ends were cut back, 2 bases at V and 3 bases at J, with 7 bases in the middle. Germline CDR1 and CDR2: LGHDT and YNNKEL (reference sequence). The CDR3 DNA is TGTGCCAGCAGCCAACGGCCGGACACTGAAGCTTTCTTT. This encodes CASSQRPDTEAFF.

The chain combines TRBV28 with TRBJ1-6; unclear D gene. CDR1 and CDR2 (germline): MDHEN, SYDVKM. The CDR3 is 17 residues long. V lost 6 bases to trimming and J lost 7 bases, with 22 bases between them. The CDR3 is CASSSPLQDGVNSPLHF. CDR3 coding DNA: TGTGCCAGCAGCTCCCCCCTGCAGGACGGGGTAAATTCACCCCTCCACTTT.

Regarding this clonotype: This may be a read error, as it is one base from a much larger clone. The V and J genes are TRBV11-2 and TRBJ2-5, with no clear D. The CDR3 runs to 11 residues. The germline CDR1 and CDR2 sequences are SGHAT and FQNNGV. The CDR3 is CASNLMKTQYF. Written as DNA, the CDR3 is TGTGCCAGCAACTTAATGAAGACCCAGTACTTC.

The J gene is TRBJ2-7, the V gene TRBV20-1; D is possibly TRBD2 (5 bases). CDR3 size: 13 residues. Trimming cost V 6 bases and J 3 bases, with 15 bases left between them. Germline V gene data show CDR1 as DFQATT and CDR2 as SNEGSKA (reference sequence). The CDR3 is CSATLGSLYEQYF. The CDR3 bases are TGCAGTGCCACCCTAGGGAGTCTCTACGAGCAGTACTTC.

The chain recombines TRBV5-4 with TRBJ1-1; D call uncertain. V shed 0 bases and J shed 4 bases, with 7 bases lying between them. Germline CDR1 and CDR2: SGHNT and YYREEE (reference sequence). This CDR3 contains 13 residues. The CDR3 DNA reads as TGTGCCAGCAGCTTGGGACCCCCCACTGAAGCTTTCTTT. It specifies CASSLGPPTEAFF.

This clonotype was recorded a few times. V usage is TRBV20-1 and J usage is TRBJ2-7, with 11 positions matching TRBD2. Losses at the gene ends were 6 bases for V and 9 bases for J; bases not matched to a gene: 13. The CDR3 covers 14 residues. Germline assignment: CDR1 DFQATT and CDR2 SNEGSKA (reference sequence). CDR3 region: CSALTSGSQGGQYF. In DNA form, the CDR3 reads TGCAGTGCACTTACTAGCGGGAGCCAAGGAGGGCAGTACTTC.

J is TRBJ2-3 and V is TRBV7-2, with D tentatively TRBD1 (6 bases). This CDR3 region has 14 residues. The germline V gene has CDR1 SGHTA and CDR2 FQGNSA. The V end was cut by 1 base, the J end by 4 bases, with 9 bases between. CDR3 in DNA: TGTGCCAGCAGCTTAGAGGGACAAGCAGATACGCAGTATTTT. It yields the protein CASSLEGQADTQYF.

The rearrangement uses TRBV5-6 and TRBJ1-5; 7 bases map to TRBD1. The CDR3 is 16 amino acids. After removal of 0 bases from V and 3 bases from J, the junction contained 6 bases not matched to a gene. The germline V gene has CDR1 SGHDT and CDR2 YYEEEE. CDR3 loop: CASSLDRGMVNQPQHF. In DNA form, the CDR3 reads TGTGCCAGCAGCTTGGACAGGGGTATGGTCAATCAGCCCCAGCATTTT.

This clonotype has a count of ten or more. The CDR3 DNA reads TGTGCCAGCAGTTTCGAGGGAGGAAATGAAAAACTGTTTTTT. The encoded protein is CASSFEGGNEKLFF. V and J are TRBV28 and TRBJ1-4; no clear D gene. This CDR3 spans 14 amino acids. CDR1 is MDHEN and CDR2 is SYDVKM in the germline V gene. Trimming took off 3 bases at V and 5 bases at J, with 10 bases between the two ends.

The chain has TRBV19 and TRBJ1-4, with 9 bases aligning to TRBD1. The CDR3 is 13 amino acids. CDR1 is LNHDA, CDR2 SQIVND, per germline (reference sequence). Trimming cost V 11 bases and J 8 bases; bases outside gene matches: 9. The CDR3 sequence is CASLDRGEEKLFF. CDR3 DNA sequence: TGTGCCTCCTTGGACAGGGGCGAGGAAAAACTGTTTTTT.

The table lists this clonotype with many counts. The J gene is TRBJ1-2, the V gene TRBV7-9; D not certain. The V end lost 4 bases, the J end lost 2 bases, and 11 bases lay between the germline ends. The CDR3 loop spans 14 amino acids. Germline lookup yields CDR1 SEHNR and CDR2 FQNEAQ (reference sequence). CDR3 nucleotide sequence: TGTGCCAGCAGCTCGCCGGGTTCCAACTATGGCTACACCTTC. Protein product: CASSSPGSNYGYTF.

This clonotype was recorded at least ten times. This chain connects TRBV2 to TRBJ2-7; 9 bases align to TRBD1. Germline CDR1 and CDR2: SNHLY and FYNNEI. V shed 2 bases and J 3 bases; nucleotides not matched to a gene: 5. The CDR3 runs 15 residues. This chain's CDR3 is CASSESGQGLYEQYF. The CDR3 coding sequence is TGTGCCAGCAGTGAAAGTGGACAGGGGCTCTACGAGCAGTACTTC.

Written as DNA, the CDR3 is TGTGCCAGCAAGGCACAGGGGAACTACAATCAGCCCCAGCATTTT. It codes for CASKAQGNYNQPQHF. The V and J genes are TRBV6-1 and TRBJ1-5, with TRBD1 matching 7 bases. V lost 7 bases and J lost 3; bases outside the gene matches: 9. The CDR3 is 15 amino acids. The germline V gene has CDR1 MNHNS and CDR2 SASEGT.

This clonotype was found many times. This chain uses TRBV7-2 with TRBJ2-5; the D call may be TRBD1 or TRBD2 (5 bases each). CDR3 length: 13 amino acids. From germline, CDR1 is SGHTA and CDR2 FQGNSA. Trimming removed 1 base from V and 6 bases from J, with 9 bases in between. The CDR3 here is CASSLGGTKTQYF. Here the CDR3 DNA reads TGTGCCAGCAGCTTAGGGGGGACCAAGACCCAGTACTTC.

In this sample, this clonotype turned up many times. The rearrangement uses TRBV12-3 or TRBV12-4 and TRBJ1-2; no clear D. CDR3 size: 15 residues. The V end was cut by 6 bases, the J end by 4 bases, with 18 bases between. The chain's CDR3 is CASSLDVGDIYGYTF. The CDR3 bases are TGTGCCAGCAGCCTCGACGTGGGCGATATCTATGGCTACACCTTC.

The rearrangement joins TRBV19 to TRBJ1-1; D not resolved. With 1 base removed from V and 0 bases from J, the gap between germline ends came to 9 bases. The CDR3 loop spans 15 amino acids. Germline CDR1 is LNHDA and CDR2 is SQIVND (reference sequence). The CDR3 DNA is TGTGCCAGTAGTATAGTGGGCAAGGTGAACACTGAAGCTTTCTTT. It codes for CASSIVGKVNTEAFF. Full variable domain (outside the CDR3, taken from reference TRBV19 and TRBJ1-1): DGGITQSPKYLFRKEGQNVTLSCEQNLNHDAMYWYRQDPGQGLRLIYYSQIVNDFQKGDIAEGYSVSREKKESFPLTVTSAQKNPTAFYLCASSIVGKVNTEAFFGQGTRLTVV.

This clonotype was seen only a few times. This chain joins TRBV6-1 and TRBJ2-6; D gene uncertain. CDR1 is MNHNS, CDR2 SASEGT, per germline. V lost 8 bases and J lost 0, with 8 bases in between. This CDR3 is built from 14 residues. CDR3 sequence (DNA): TGTGCCAGCTGGGCAGCCTCTGGGGCCAACGTCCTGACTTTC. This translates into CASWAASGANVLTF.

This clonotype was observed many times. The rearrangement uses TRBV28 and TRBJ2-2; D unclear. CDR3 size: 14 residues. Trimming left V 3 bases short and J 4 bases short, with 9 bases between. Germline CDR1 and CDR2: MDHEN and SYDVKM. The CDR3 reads CASSLGSITGELFF. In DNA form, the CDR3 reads TGTGCCAGCAGTTTGGGCTCCATCACCGGGGAGCTGTTTTTT.

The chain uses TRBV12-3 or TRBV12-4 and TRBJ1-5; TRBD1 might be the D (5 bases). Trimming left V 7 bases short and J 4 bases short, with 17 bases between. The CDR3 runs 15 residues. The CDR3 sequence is CASTPAGQTNQPQHF. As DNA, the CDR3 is TGTGCCAGCACACCTGCGGGGCAGACTAATCAGCCCCAGCATTTT.